This TCR beta chain was recorded in a study of cytomegalovirus exposure and HLA in healthy donors. Study-level results: Reportedly, cytomegalovirus status was diagnosed with high sensitivity and specificity. Some TCR beta chains (roughly 160 of them) were listed as cytomegalovirus-associated.

CDR3 length equals 13 residues. Trimming cost V 2 bases and J 4 bases, with 9 bases left between them. Germline lookup yields CDR1 MNHNY and CDR2 SVGAGI (reference sequence). The protocol was immunoSEQ multiplex PCR, while the TCRdb copy is restricted to in-frame clones and leaves out a portion. The sample holds roughly 63,000 clones, about 89% seen once. As for this clone: Antigen: not known.

It was the approximately 120-subject validation cohort, separate from the roughly 700-subject first cohort, to which the donors belonged. The sequencing input was PBMCs. The TCR sequence derives from a woman under 30 in good health and CMV-seronegative. The rearrangement uses TRBV6-6 and TRBJ2-7; a possible D gene is TRBD1 (5 bases). The CDR3: CASSYPPGYEQYF. The CDR3, as DNA: TGTGCCAGCAGTTACCCCCCAGGGTACGAGCAGTACTTC.